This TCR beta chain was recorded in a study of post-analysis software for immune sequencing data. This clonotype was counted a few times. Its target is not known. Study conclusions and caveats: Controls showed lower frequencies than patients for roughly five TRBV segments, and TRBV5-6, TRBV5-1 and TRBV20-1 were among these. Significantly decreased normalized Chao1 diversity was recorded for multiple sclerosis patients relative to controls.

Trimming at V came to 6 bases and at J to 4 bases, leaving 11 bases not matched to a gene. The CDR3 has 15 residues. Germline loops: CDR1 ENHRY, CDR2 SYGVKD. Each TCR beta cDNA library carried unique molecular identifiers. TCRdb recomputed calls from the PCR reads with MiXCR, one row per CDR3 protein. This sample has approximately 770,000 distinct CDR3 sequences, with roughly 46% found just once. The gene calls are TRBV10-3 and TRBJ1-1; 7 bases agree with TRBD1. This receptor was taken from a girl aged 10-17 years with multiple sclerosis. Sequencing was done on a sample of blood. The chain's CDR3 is CAIRTQTDRSTEAFF. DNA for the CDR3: TGTGCCATCAGGACCCAAACGGACAGGAGCACTGAAGCTTTCTTT.